These 8 T cell receptor beta chains originate from one sample sequenced in a study of blood T cell repertoires in COVID-19. Generated by immunoSEQ multiplex PCR, the TCRdb table keeps only in-frame clones and is missing some. The sample lists approximately 250,000 clones, roughly 91% seen once, with around 0.86% in the top ten. Sequencing input: peripheral blood. These receptors originate from a man younger than 45 with COVID-19, enrolled during active disease.

This rearrangement joins TRBV30 to TRBJ2-1; the match to TRBD1 covers 8 bases. The CDR3 contains 14 residues. CDR1 is GTSNPN and CDR2 is SVGIG in the germline V gene (reference sequence). The trim removed 0 bases at V and 8 bases at J, leaving 6 bases unmatched. The chain's CDR3 is CAWSVSDRADEQFF. As DNA, the CDR3 is TGTGCCTGGAGTGTGTCGGACAGGGCCGATGAGCAGTTCTTC.

The chain carries TRBV2 and TRBJ1-1; 11 bases align to TRBD1. The V and J ends lost 8 bases and 0 bases, in that order; junction bases with no gene match: 5. This CDR3 spans 15 amino acids. Germline assignment: CDR1 SNHLY and CDR2 FYNNEI. CDR3 coding DNA: TGTGCCAGCGGGGGGACAGGGGGTCTGAACACTGAAGCTTTCTTT. This encodes CASGGTGGLNTEAFF.

The V call is TRBV4-1, the J call TRBJ2-4, with unresolved D. The CDR3 is made up of 13 amino acids. CDR1 and CDR2 from the germline V gene are MGHRA and YSYEKL. The V end was cut by 0 bases, the J end by 3 bases, with 3 bases between. This chain's CDR3 is CASSQDIKNIQYF. The CDR3 DNA reads as TGCGCCAGCAGCCAAGATATCAAAAACATTCAGTACTTC.

The chain joins TRBV5-1 to TRBJ2-5; TRBD1 matches 10 bases. CDR1 and CDR2 from the germline V gene are SGHRS and YFSETQ. This CDR3 contains 15 residues. J lost 2 bases, V lost 4 bases, and 5 bases had no gene match. CDR3 bases: TGCGCCAGCAGCCAAGACAGGGGGCTTCAAGAGACCCAGTACTTC. Translating gives CASSQDRGLQETQYF.

This clone was seen only a few times. Other DNA sequences in this specimen translate into the identical CDR3. The gene calls are TRBV19 and TRBJ1-5, with TRBD1 as a possible D gene (5 bases). There are 13 residues in the CDR3. Trimming stripped 7 bases from V and 2 bases from J, with 9 bases between. The germline V gene encodes CDR1 LNHDA and CDR2 SQIVND (reference sequence). CDR3: CASTGAGNQPQHF. The CDR3 nucleotides are TGTGCCAGTACTGGGGCAGGCAATCAGCCCCAGCATTTT.

This chain connects TRBV6-5 to TRBJ1-2; D gene unclear. Trimming left V 4 bases short and J 0 bases short, with 9 bases between. Germline CDR1 and CDR2: MNHEY and SVGAGI. The CDR3 spans 14 residues. DNA of the CDR3: TGTGCCAGCAGTTCGTTCAGAACTAACTATGGCTACACCTTC. This sequence encodes CASSSFRTNYGYTF.

The rearrangement uses TRBV30 and TRBJ1-2, with D tentatively TRBD1 (5 bases). The CDR3 runs to 15 residues. Trimming took 3 bases from V and 5 from J, leaving 19 bases between them. Germline V gene data show CDR1 as GTSNPN and CDR2 as SVGIG (reference sequence). CDR3 protein: CAWRRKKGAAYGYTF. CDR3 coding DNA: TGTGCCTGGAGGCGTAAAAAAGGGGCCGCTTATGGCTACACCTTC.

This chain uses TRBV5-4 with TRBJ2-1, with TRBD2 as a possible D gene (6 bases). Germline-derived CDR1 and CDR2 are SGHNT and YYREEE (reference sequence). The CDR3 covers 14 residues. V was shortened by 1 base and J by 9 bases, with 14 bases between the two germline ends. CDR3 nucleotides: TGTGCCAGCAGCTTGCGGCTAGCGTTTAGTGAGCAGTTCTTC. Its translation is CASSLRLAFSEQFF. The full variable domain, completed using reference TRBV5-4 and TRBJ2-1, is ETGVTQSPTHLIKTRGQQVTLRCSSQSGHNTVSWYQQALGQGPQFIFQYYREEENGRGNFPPRFSGLQFPNYSSELNVNALELDDSALYLCASSLRLAFSEQFFGPGTRLTVL.